This record covers a single TCR beta chain. Its antigen remains unknown. The data were produced by immunoSEQ multiplex PCR, yet TCRdb's version contains in-frame clones alone and is incomplete. The sample includes about 83,000 clones, less than 90% of them seen just once. This sample was included in a study of radiation and T cells in renal cell carcinoma. Findings of the study overall: In blood, top tumor clones expanded by 2 weeks, shrinking by 4. Pretreatment tumor biopsies were lacking, so baseline clonotypes are unknown.

As to time point: blood 4 weeks post-SBRT, at nephrectomy. Treatment meaning: 15 Gy SBRT to primary tumor, nephrectomy 4 weeks later. Nephrectomy followed 15 Gy stereotactic body radiation by 4 weeks. The tumor was a clear cell renal cell carcinoma. The source is a woman aged 60-70 years with renal cell carcinoma. The sequencing here drew on blood, taken from a patient whose treatment included radiotherapy and nephrectomy.

The CDR3 bases are TGTGCCAGCAGCACGGGACCCACGGGAACTGAAGCTTTCTTT. It encodes CASSTGPTGTEAFF. This chain uses TRBV9 with TRBJ1-1, with D possibly matching TRBD1 (5 bases). There are 14 residues in the CDR3. CDR1 and CDR2 from the germline V gene are SGDLS and YYNGEE. Trimming left V 4 bases short and J 5 bases short, with 15 bases between. The complete variable domain, with remaining parts taken from reference TRBV9 and TRBJ1-1, reads DSGVTQTPKHLITATGQRVTLRCSPRSGDLSVYWYQQSLDQGLQFLIQYYNGEERAKGNILERFSAQQFPDLHSELNLSSLELGDSALYFCASSTGPTGTEAFFGQGTRLTVV.